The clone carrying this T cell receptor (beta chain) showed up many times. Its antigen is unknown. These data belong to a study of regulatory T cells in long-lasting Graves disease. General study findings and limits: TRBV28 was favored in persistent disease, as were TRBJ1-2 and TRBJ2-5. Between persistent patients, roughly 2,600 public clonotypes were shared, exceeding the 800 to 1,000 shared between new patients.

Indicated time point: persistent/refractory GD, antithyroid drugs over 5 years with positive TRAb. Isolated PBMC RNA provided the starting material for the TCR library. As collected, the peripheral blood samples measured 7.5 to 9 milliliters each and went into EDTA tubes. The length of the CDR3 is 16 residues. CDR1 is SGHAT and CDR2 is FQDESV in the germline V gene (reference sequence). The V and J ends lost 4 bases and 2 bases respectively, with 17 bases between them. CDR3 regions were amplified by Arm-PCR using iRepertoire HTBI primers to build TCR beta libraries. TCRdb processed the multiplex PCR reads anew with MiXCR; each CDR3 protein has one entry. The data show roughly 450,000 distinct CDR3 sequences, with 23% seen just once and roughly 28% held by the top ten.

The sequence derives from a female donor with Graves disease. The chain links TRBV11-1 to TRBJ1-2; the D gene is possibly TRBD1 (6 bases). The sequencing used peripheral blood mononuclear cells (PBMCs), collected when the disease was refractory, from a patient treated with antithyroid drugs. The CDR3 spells CASSSTYRDSNYGYTF. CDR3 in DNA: TGTGCCAGCAGCTCAACCTACAGGGATTCCAACTATGGCTACACCTTC. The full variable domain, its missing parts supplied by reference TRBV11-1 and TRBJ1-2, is EAEVAQSPRYKITEKSQAVAFWCDPISGHATLYWYRQILGQGPELLVQFQDESVVDDSQLPKDRFSAERLKGVDSTLKIQPAELGDSAMYLCASSSTYRDSNYGYTFGSGTRLTVV.